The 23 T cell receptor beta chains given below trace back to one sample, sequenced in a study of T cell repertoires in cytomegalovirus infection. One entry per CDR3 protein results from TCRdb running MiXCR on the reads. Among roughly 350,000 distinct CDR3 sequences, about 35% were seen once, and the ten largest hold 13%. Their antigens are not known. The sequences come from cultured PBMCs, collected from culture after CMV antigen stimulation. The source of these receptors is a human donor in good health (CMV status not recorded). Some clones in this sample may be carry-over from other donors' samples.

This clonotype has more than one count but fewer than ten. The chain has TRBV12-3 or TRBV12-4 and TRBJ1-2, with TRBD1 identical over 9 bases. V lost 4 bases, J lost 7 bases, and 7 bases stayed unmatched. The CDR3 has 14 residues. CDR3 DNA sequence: TGTGCCAGCAGTTCTCTGACAGGGGGTAGTGGCTACACCTTC. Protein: CASSSLTGGSGYTF.

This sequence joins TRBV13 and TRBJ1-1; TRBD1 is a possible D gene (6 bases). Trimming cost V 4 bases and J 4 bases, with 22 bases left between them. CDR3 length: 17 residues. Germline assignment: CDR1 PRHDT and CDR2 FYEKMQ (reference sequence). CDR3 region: CASSYLSGGSLGTEAFF. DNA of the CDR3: TGTGCCAGCAGCTACCTATCTGGGGGCAGTTTGGGCACTGAAGCTTTCTTT.

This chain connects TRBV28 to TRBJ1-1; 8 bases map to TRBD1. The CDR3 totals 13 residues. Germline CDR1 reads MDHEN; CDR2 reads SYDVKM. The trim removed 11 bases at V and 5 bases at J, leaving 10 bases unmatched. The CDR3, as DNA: TGTGCCGCTACAGGGGGAAGAGGAACTGAAGCTTTCTTT. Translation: CAATGGRGTEAFF.

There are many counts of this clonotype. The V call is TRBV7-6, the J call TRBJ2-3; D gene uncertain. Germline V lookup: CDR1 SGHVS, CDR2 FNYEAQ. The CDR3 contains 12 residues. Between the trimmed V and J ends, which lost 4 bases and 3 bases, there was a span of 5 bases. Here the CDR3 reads CASSSQTDTQYF. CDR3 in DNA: TGTGCCAGCAGCTCCCAAACAGATACGCAGTATTTT.

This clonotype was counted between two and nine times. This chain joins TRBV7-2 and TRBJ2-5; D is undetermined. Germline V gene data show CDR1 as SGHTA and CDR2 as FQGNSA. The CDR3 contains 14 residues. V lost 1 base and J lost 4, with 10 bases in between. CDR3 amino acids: CASSLEVRSETQYF. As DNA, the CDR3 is TGTGCCAGCAGCTTAGAGGTCAGGTCAGAGACCCAGTACTTC.

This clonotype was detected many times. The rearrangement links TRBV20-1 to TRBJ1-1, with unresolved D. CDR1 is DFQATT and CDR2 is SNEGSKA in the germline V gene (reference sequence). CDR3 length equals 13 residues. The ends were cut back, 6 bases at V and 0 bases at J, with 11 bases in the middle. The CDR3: CSAPQFMNTEAFF. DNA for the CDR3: TGCAGTGCCCCCCAGTTTATGAACACTGAAGCTTTCTTT.

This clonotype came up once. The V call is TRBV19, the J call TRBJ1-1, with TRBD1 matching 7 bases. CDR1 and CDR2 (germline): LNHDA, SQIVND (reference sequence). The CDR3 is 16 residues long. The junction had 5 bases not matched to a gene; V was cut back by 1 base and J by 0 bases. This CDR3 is CASSIGPGQMNTEAFF. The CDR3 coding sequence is TGTGCCAGTAGTATAGGACCGGGACAGATGAACACTGAAGCTTTCTTT.

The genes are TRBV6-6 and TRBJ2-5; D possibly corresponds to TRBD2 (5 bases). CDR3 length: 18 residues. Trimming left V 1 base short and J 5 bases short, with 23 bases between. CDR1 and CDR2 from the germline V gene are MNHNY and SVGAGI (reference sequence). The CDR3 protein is CASSYWGAIALGKETQYF. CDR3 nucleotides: TGTGCCAGCAGTTACTGGGGAGCCATAGCCTTAGGCAAGGAGACCCAGTACTTC.

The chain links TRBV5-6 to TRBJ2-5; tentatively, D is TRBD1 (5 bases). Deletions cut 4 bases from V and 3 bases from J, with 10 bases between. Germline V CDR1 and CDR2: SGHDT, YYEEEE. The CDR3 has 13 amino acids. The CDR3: CASSRQSKETQYF. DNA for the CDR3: TGTGCCAGCAGCCGACAGTCCAAAGAGACCCAGTACTTC.

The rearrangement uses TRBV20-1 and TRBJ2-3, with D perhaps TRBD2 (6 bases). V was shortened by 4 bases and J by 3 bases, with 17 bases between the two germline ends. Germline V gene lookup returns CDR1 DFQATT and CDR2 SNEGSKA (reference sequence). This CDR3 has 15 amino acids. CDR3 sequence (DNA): TGCAGTGCTAACCCCCACCCAGGGACTACAGATACGCAGTATTTT. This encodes CSANPHPGTTDTQYF.

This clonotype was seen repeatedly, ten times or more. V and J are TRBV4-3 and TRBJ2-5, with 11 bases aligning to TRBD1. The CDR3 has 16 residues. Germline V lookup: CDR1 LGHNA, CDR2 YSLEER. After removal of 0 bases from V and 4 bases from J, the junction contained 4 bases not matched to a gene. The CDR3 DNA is TGCGCCAGCAGCCAAGATCGGACAGGGGGCGGAGAGACCCAGTACTTC. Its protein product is CASSQDRTGGGETQYF.

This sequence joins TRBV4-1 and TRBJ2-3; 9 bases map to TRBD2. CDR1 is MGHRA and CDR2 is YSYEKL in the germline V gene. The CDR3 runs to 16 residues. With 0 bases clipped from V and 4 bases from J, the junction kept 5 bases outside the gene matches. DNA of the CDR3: TGCGCCAGCAGCCAAGACGAACAGCGGGAGGCAGATACGCAGTATTTT. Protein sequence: CASSQDEQREADTQYF.

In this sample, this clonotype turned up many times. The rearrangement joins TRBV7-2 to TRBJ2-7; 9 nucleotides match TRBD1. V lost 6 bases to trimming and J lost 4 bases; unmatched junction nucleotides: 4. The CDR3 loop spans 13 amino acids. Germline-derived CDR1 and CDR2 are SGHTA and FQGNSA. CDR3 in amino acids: CASSSDRGYEQYF. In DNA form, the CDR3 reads TGTGCCAGCAGTTCGGACAGGGGTTACGAGCAGTACTTC. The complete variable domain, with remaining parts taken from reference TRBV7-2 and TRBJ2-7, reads GAGVSQSPSNKVTEKGKDVELRCDPISGHTALYWYRQSLGQGLEFLIYFQGNSAPDKSGLPSDRFSAERTGGSVSTLTIQRTQQEDSAVYLCASSSDRGYEQYFGPGTRLTVT.

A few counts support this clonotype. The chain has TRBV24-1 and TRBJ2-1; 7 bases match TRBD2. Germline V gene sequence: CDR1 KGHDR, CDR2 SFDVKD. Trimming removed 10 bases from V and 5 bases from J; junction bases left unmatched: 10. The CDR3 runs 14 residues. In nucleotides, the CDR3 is TGTGCCACGGTAGCCAGCGGGACGGACAATGAGCAGTTCTTC. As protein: CATVASGTDNEQFF.

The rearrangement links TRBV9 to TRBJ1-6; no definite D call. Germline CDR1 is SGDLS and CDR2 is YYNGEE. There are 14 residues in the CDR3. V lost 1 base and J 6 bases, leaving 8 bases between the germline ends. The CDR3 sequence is CASSVRVLNSPLHF. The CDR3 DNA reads TGTGCCAGCAGCGTACGAGTACTTAATTCACCCCTCCACTTT.

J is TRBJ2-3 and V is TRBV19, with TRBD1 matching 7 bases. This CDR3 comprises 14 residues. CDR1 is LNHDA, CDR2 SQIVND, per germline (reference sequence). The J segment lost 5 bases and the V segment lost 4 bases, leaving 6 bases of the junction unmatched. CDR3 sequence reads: CASSTRQGRDTQYF. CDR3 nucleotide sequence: TGTGCCAGTAGTACCCGACAGGGAAGAGATACGCAGTATTTT.

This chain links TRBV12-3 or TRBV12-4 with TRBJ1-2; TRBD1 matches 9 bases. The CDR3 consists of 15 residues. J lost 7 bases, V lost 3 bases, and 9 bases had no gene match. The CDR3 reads CASSFGDRAYGGYTF. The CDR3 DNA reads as TGTGCCAGCAGTTTCGGGGACAGGGCTTATGGTGGCTACACCTTC.

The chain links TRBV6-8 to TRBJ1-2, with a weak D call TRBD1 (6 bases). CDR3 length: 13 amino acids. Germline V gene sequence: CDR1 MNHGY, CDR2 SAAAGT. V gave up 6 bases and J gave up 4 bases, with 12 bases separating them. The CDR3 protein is CASSYTGSYGYTF. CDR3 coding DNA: TGTGCCAGCAGCTATACAGGGAGCTATGGCTACACCTTC.

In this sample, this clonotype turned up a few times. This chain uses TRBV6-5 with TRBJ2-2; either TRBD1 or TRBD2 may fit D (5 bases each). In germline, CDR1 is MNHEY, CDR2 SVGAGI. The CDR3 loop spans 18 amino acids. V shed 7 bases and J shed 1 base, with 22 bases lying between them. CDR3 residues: CASKRGGRPPLNTGELFF. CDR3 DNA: TGTGCCAGCAAACGTGGGGGAAGGCCGCCACTGAACACCGGGGAGCTGTTTTTT.

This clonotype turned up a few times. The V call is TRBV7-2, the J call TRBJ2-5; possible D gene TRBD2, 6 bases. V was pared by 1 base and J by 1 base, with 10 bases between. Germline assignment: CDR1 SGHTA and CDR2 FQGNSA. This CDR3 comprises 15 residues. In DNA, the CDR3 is TGTGCCAGCAGCTTAGGGCCGGGGGTCCAAGAGACCCAGTACTTC. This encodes CASSLGPGVQETQYF.

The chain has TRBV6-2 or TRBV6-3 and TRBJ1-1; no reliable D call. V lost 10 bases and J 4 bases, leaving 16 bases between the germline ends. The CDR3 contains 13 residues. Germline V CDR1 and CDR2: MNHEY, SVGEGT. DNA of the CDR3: TGTGCCACCACCCCGGGAGGATTCACTGAAGCTTTCTTT. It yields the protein CATTPGGFTEAFF.

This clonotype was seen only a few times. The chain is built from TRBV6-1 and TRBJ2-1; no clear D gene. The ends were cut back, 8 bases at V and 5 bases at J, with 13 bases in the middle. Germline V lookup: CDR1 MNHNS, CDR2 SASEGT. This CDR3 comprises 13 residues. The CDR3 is CASSANRNNEQFF. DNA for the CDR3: TGTGCCAGCTCCGCCAATCGGAACAATGAGCAGTTCTTC.

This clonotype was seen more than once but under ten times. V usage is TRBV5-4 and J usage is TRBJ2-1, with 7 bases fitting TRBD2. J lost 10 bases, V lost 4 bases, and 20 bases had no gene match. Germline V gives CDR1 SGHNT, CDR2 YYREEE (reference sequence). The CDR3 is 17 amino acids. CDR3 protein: CASSPDPRGEAVGEQFF. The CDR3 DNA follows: TGTGCCAGCAGCCCGGACCCTCGGGGGGAGGCCGTAGGGGAGCAGTTCTTC.